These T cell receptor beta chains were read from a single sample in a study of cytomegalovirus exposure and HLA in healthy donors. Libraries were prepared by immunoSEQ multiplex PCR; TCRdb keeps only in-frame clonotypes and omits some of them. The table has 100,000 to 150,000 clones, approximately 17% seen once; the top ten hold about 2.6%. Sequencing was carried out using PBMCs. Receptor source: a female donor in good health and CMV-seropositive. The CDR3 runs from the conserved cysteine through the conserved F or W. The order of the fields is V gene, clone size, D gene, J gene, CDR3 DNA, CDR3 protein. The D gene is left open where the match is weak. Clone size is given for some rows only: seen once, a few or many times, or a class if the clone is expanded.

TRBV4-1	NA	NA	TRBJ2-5	TGCGCCAGCAGCCAACCGGGAAAGGGAGGAGAGACCCAGTACTTC	CASSQPGKGGETQYF
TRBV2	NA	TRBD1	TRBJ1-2	TGTGCCAGCAGGGACAGGGATCGTGTGGATGGCTACACCTTC	CASRDRDRVDGYTF
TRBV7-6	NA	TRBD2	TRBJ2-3	TGTGCCAGCAGCTTAGAACTAGCGGGAGTAAACACAGATACGCAGTATTTT	CASSLELAGVNTDTQYF
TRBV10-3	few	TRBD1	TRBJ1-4	TGTGCCATCAGTGGGGACAGCTTTAATGAAAAACTGTTTTTT	CAISGDSFNEKLFF
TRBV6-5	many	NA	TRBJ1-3	TGTGCCAGCAGTTACGCAGGGGCGCTCTCTGGAAACACCATATATTTT	CASSYAGALSGNTIYF
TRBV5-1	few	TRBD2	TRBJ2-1	TGCGCCAGCAGCTTGGGTAGCGGGAGGTCCTACAATGAGCAGTTCTTC	CASSLGSGRSYNEQFF
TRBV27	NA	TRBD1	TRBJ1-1	TGTGCCAGCAGCCCTTTACAGGGGGCGAACACTGAAGCTTTCTTT	CASSPLQGANTEAFF
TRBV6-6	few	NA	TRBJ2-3	TGTGCCAGCACCCTAAGGGGTTCTGCAGATACGCAGTATTTT	CASTLRGSADTQYF
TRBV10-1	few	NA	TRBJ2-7	TGCGCCAGCAGGAAAACAGGCTTAGGGGCCTACGAGCAGTACTTC	CASRKTGLGAYEQYF
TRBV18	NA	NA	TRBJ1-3	TGTGCCAGCTCACTCTACAGGGAAGCGTCTGGAAACACCATATATTTT	CASSLYREASGNTIYF
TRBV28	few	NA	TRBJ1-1	TGTGCCAGCAGCCCCGGCGGGGAGAGCACTGAAGCTTTCTTT	CASSPGGESTEAFF
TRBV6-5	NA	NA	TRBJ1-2	TGTGCCAGCAGGTCCCAGCGATATGGCTACACCTTC	CASRSQRYGYTF
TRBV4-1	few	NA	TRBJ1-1	TGCGCCAGCAGCCAACGGCGGGAGGGGTACACTGAAGCTTTCTTT	CASSQRREGYTEAFF
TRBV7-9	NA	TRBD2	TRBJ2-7	TGTGCCAGCAGCCATACCCGAGCGGGGGGATACTACGAGCAGTACTTC	CASSHTRAGGYYEQYF
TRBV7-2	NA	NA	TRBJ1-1	TGTGCCAGCAGCTTTCTCCTGGCTTCGAACACTGAAGCTTTCTTT	CASSFLLASNTEAFF
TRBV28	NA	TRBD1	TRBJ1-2	TGTGCCAGCATCTTACGGACAGGGGGCATCTATGGCTACACCTTC	CASILRTGGIYGYTF
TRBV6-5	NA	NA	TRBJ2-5	TGTGCCAGTGCTTTAAGGGGGTGGGAAGAGACCCAGTACTTC	CASALRGWEETQYF
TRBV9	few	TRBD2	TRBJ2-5	TGTGCCAGCAGCGTAGGGGACTACCTACAAGAGACCCAGTACTTC	CASSVGDYLQETQYF
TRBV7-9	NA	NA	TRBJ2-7	TGTGCCAGCAGCCCCCGCAGCGGATTCTACGAGCAGTACTTC	CASSPRSGFYEQYF
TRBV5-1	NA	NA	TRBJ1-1	TGCGCCAGCAGCTTTAGGCATGCGGCCACTGAAGCTTTCTTT	CASSFRHAATEAFF
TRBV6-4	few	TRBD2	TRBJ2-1	TGTGCCAGCACCACAATACGGACTAGGGCCTACAATGAGCAGTTCTTC	CASTTIRTRAYNEQFF
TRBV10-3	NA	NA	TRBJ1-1	TGTGCCATCAGTGATTCAGACAGAATGAACACTGAAGCTTTCTTT	CAISDSDRMNTEAFF
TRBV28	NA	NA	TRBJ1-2	TGTGCCAGCAGTTACGGGGTTAACTATGGCTACACCTTC	CASSYGVNYGYTF
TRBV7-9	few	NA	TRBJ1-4	TGTGCCAGCAGCAGGGGACAAACGAGTAATGAAAAACTGTTTTTT	CASSRGQTSNEKLFF
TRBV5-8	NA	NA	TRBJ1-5	TGTGCCAGCAGCACTCCACCTGGGCGATATAGCAATCAGCCCCAGCATTTT	CASSTPPGRYSNQPQHF
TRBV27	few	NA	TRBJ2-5	TGTGCCAGCGGGGCAGAGACCCAGTACTTC	CASGAETQYF
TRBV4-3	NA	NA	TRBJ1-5	TGCGCCAGCAGCCGGGACACGGGAAATCAGCCCCAGCATTTT	CASSRDTGNQPQHF
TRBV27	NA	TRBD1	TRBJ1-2	TGTGCCAGCAGTTTACGACCCCGGGACAGGGGCTATGGCTACACCTTC	CASSLRPRDRGYGYTF
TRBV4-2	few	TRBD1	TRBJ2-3	TGTGCCAGCAGCCAAGACCCCGACAGGGGCACAGATACGCAGTATTTT	CASSQDPDRGTDTQYF
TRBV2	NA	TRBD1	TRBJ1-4	TGTGCCAGCAGGGACAGGGTCGGAAATGAAAAACTGTTTTTT	CASRDRVGNEKLFF
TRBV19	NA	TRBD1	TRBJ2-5	TGTGCCAGTAGTGCGGACAGGGAAGAGACCCAGTACTTC	CASSADREETQYF
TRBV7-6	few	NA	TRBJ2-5	TGTGCCAGCAGCTTAGGGGGCGCGATCCAGTACTTC	CASSLGGAIQYF
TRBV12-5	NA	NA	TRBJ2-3	TGTGCTAGTGGAGAAGGGGGGGGTCCCTTAGATACGCAGTATTTT	CASGEGGGPLDTQYF
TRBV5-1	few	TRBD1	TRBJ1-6	TGCGCCAGCAGCTTGGCGGGGACAGAAAATTCACCCCTCCACTTT	CASSLAGTENSPLHF
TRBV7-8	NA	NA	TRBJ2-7	TGTGCCAGCAGCTTAAACGTTGGTCCAGGATACGAGCAGTACTTC	CASSLNVGPGYEQYF
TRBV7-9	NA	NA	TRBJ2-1	TGTGCCAGCACGCTTTCTAGCTGGAACAATGAGCAGTTCTTC	CASTLSSWNNEQFF
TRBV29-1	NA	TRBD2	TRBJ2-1	TGCAGCGTTACTAGCGACACCTACAATGAGCAGTTCTTC	CSVTSDTYNEQFF
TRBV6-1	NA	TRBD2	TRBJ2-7	TGTGCCAGCAACCCCGGGACTAGCGGGAGTGGAGAGCAGTACTTC	CASNPGTSGSGEQYF
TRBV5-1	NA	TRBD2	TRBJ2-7	TGCGCCAGCAGCCCACTACTACTAGCGGGAGGGGCCTACGAGCAGTACTTC	CASSPLLLAGGAYEQYF
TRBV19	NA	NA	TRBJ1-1	TGTGCCAGTAATGGAGGGGCAGCGAACACTGAAGCTTTCTTT	CASNGGAANTEAFF
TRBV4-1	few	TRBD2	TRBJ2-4	TGCGCCAGCAGCACGACTAGCGGGTCCCTTTTAGCCAAAAACATTCAGTACTTC	CASSTTSGSLLAKNIQYF
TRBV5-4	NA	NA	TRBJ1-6	TGTGCCAGCAGCCCTTTAGACCGGACCGGGGGAAATTCACCCCTCCACTTT	CASSPLDRTGGNSPLHF
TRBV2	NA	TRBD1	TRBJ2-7	TGTGCCAGCAGTGCCAGGGGGTGGTACGAGCAGTACTTC	CASSARGWYEQYF
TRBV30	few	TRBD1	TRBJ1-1	TGTGCCTGGAGTGCCAAGACAGGGACGGCTGAAGCTTTCTTT	CAWSAKTGTAEAFF
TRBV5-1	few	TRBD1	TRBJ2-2	TGCGCCAGCAGCGCCCGGACAGGATTCAACACCGGGGAGCTGTTTTTT	CASSARTGFNTGELFF
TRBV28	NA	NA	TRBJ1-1	TGTGCCAGCACCCAACTCGACAGCAGAGAAGCTTTCTTT	CASTQLDSREAFF
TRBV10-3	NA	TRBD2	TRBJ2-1	TGTGCCATCAGTGAAGGGCTAGCGGGGGGCAATGAGCAGTTCTTC	CAISEGLAGGNEQFF
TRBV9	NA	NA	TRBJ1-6	TGTGCCAGCAGCGGCCCGGGACACAGCCCATATAATTCACCCCTCCACTTT	CASSGPGHSPYNSPLHF
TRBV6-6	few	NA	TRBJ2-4	TGTGCCACCGCGGAAACGGCCAAAAACATTCAGTACTTC	CATAETAKNIQYF
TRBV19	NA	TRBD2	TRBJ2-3	TGTGCCAGTAGTATTGGACTAGTCAGCACAGATACGCAGTATTTT	CASSIGLVSTDTQYF
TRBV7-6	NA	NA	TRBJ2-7	TGTGCCAGCAGCTTAGGAAGAGACCCGGGGTACGAGCAGTACTTC	CASSLGRDPGYEQYF
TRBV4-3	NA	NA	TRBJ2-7	TGCGCCAGCAGCCAAGCGCAGGGGTCCCACGAGCAGTACTTC	CASSQAQGSHEQYF
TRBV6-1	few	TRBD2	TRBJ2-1	TGTGCCAGCGGGGCTAGCGGGAATGTATATGAGCAGTTCTTC	CASGASGNVYEQFF